This TCR beta chain stems from a study of esophageal squamous cell carcinoma under preoperative chemotherapy. Study observations and caveats: After chemotherapy, TCR diversity rose significantly in peripheral T cells but not in tumor-infiltrating lymphocytes. After treatment, tumor-infiltrating lymphocytes seemed to come partly from incoming peripheral T cells, not only local changes. After paclitaxel-nedaplatin, abundant clones were more likely to contract than amplify.

The time point here: before preoperative PTX-NDP chemotherapy. Before surgery, patients were given preoperative paclitaxel-nedaplatin chemotherapy. TCRdb reprocessed the PCR reads via MiXCR and lists one record per CDR3 protein. The top ten hold approximately 28% of the sample, which has over 15,000 distinct CDR3 sequences, around half seen once. On this clonotype: Its antigen is undetermined. A junction boundary mismatches the germline segment, possibly from a read error.

CDR1 is SGHTA, CDR2 FQGTGA, per germline. The CDR3 is 15 residues long. The chain combines TRBV7-3 with TRBJ2-3; no reliable D call. This receptor was obtained from a human donor with esophageal squamous cell carcinoma. The donor label of this sample is uncertain. The sample was acquired from a patient given preoperative chemotherapy. The CDR3 is CASGATGGDLDTQYF. CDR3 bases: TGTGCCAGCGGCGCCACTGGCGGTGACCTAGATACGCAGTATTTC.